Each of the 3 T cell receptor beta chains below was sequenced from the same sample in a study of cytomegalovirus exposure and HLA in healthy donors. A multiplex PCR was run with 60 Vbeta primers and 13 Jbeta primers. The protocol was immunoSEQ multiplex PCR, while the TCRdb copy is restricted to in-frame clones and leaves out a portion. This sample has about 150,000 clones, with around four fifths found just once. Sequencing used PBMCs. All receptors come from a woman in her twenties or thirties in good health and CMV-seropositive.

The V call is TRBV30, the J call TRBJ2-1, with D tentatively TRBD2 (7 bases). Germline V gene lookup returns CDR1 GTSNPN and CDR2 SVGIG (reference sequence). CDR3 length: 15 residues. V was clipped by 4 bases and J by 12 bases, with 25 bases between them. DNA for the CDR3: TGTGCCTGGAAGTCCCGCTACAGGGAGGGTTGGGGGCAGTTCTTC. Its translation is CAWKSRYREGWGQFF.

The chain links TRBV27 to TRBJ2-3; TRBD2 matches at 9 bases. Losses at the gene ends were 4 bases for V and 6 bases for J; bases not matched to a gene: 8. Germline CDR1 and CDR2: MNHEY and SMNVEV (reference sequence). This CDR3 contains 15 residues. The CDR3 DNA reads TGTGCCAGCAGTTGGGCTAGCGGGATTTCTGATACGCAGTATTTT. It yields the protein CASSWASGISDTQYF.

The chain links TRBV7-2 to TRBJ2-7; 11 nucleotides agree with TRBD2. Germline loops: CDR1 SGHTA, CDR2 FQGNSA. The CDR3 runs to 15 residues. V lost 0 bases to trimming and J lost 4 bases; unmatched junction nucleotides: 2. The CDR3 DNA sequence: TGTGCCAGCAGCTTAGCCCCTAGCGGGGGGTACGAGCAGTACTTC. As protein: CASSLAPSGGYEQYF.